This T cell receptor beta chain was found in a study of cytomegalovirus exposure and HLA in healthy donors. It was with 60 Vbeta and 13 Jbeta primers that the PCR ran. Sequenced by immunoSEQ multiplex PCR; TCRdb stores in-frame clones only, minus some. The table shows 200,000 to 250,000 clones, with about 75% occurring only once. This CDR3 comprises 12 residues. CDR1 MNHGY and CDR2 SAAAGT come from the germline V gene. V was shortened by 10 bases and J by 3 bases, with 12 bases between the two germline ends. Material: PBMCs. V is TRBV6-8 and J is TRBJ1-1; tentatively, D is TRBD1 (6 bases). This TCR derives from a man younger than 30 in good health and CMV-seronegative. The CDR3 reads CAIGGAHTEAFF. CDR3 DNA sequence: TGTGCCATCGGGGGGGCACACACTGAAGCTTTCTTT.